This record covers a single T cell receptor beta chain. Trimming pared 6 bases from V and 6 bases from J, leaving 12 bases between. This CDR3 has 12 residues. Donor samples were obtained from healthy Caucasian individuals from Russia, aged about 6 to 90. The data were taken from a study of blood T cells in healthy people across ages. A J-beta primer mix and a sample-barcoded 5' primer were used in a second PCR of about 7 to 11 cycles. Each CDR3 protein gets one entry after TCRdb re-called the 5' RACE reads with MiXCR. The sample has about a million distinct CDR3 sequences, approximately 50% seen once.

This receptor was taken from a woman aged 55-69 years in good health. This chain uses TRBV12-3 or TRBV12-4 with TRBJ2-7; weak D call: TRBD2 (6 bases). What was sequenced was blood. The CDR3 reads CASSPGTCEQYF. CDR3 bases: TGTGCCAGCAGCCCCGGGACTTGCGAGCAGTACTTC.